These 20 T cell receptor beta chains were sequenced from one sample in a study of a mutant IDH1 vaccine in newly diagnosed glioma. No antigen has been assigned to these receptors. Time point noted: week 23, last vaccination. Vaccinated patients received 300 ug of mutant IDH1 20-mer peptide per dose, with topical imiquimod. Some clones are missing from TCRdb's copy, which holds only in-frame ones; the method was immunoSEQ multiplex PCR. Among 70,000 to 90,000 clones listed, 75% to 85% were seen once. This specimen was PBMCs, taken from a glioma patient whose treatment included an IDH1 peptide vaccine. The receptors here all came from a young man with glioma. Some clones in this sample may be carry-over from other donors' samples.

The chain joins TRBV30 to TRBJ2-2, with 8 bases that match TRBD1. The junction had 5 bases not matched to a gene; V was cut back by 4 bases and J by 1 base. Germline-derived CDR1 and CDR2 are GTSNPN and SVGIG (reference sequence). The CDR3 contains 15 residues. The CDR3 loop is CAWTRGTGNTGELFF. CDR3 in DNA: TGTGCCTGGACCCGTGGGACAGGGAACACCGGGGAGCTGTTTTTT.

V is TRBV5-6 and J is TRBJ1-2, with D perhaps matching TRBD1 (6 bases). CDR1 is SGHDT, CDR2 YYEEEE, per germline. The CDR3 sequence is 12 residues long. Trimming took off 3 bases at V and 5 bases at J, with 8 bases between the two ends. DNA of the CDR3: TGTGCCAGCAGCTCTACAGGGTATGGCTACACCTTC. Amino acid sequence: CASSSTGYGYTF. Based on the CDR3 plus reference TRBV5-6 and TRBJ1-2, the full variable domain is DAGVTQSPTHLIKTRGQQVTLRCSPKSGHDTVSWYQQALGQGPQFIFQYYEEEERQRGNFPDRFSGHQFPNYSSELNVNALLLGDSALYLCASSSTGYGYTFGSGTRLTVV.

The rearrangement joins TRBV28 to TRBJ2-1; D gene ambiguous. The germline V gene has CDR1 MDHEN and CDR2 SYDVKM. The CDR3 is made up of 14 amino acids. Trimming took 4 bases from V and 0 from J, leaving 7 bases between them. Written as DNA, the CDR3 is TGTGCCAGCAGTTCTCAAGGCTCCTACAATGAGCAGTTCTTC. Protein: CASSSQGSYNEQFF.

V is TRBV9 and J is TRBJ1-1; D not certain. The V gene lost 0 bases and the J gene lost 5 bases, with 11 bases spanning the gap. Germline assignment: CDR1 SGDLS and CDR2 YYNGEE. CDR3 length: 14 residues. The CDR3 region is CASSVDVRDTEAFF. CDR3 DNA: TGTGCCAGCAGCGTAGATGTGCGAGATACTGAAGCTTTCTTT.

This chain joins TRBV10-3 and TRBJ2-1; maybe TRBD2 (6 bases). Trimming cost V 6 bases and J 4 bases, with 10 bases left between them. From germline, CDR1 is ENHRY and CDR2 SYGVKD. The length of the CDR3 is 13 residues. The CDR3 region has the DNA TGTGCCATCAGCCCGGGGGATTACAATGAGCAGTTCTTC. It translates to CAISPGDYNEQFF.

V is TRBV18 and J is TRBJ1-1; D call uncertain. The germline V gene encodes CDR1 KGHSH and CDR2 LQKENI. The CDR3 is 13 amino acids. V lost 5 bases and J 3 bases, leaving 10 bases between the germline ends. The CDR3 sequence is CASSDESYTEAFF. CDR3 bases: TGTGCCAGCTCAGATGAAAGTTACACTGAAGCTTTCTTT.

The chain combines TRBV27 with TRBJ1-1; unclear D gene. Germline V gene lookup returns CDR1 MNHEY and CDR2 SMNVEV (reference sequence). The CDR3 length is 15 residues. V lost 5 bases and J lost 1, with 14 bases in between. CDR3 region: CASSPHGRGNTEAFF. The CDR3 nucleotides read TGTGCCAGCAGTCCCCACGGGCGGGGGAACACTGAAGCTTTCTTT.

The J gene is TRBJ1-1, the V gene TRBV10-3; D call uncertain. The CDR3 extends over 11 amino acids. V lost 3 bases and J 11 bases, leaving 10 bases between the germline ends. In germline, CDR1 is ENHRY, CDR2 SYGVKD. The CDR3 protein is CAISETVGAFF. The CDR3 coding sequence is TGTGCCATCAGTGAAACAGTTGGGGCTTTCTTT.

V usage is TRBV2 and J usage is TRBJ2-1; D is unresolved. V gave up 4 bases and J gave up 5 bases, with 12 bases separating them. The CDR3 spans 14 residues. Germline CDR1 is SNHLY and CDR2 is FYNNEI. CDR3 loop: CASSAGQTNNEQFF. The DNA of the CDR3 is TGTGCCAGCAGTGCGGGCCAAACAAACAATGAGCAGTTCTTC.

The chain carries TRBV7-9 and TRBJ2-7; tentatively, D is TRBD2 (5 bases). Germline V gene data show CDR1 as SEHNR and CDR2 as FQNEAQ (reference sequence). CDR3 length: 14 amino acids. The V and J ends lost 1 base and 3 bases respectively, with 10 bases between them. CDR3 region: CASSLEEGLYEQYF. The CDR3 region has the DNA TGTGCCAGCAGCTTAGAAGAGGGTCTCTACGAGCAGTACTTC.

The CDR3 nucleotides read TGCGCCAGCAGCCCCGGGGGGAACGCCTACGAGCAGTACTTC. Translation: CASSPGGNAYEQYF. V usage is TRBV4-3 and J usage is TRBJ2-7; 7 bases align to TRBD2. In germline, CDR1 is LGHNA, CDR2 YSLEER. The CDR3 covers 14 residues. Trimming took 4 bases from V and 2 from J; bases not matched to a gene: 5.

The V and J genes are TRBV5-1 and TRBJ2-3, with 15 bases lining up with TRBD2. The CDR3 extends over 17 amino acids. Germline V gene data show CDR1 as SGHRS and CDR2 as YFSETQ. Trimming took 4 bases from V and 4 from J; bases not matched to a gene: 7. CDR3 DNA sequence: TGCGCCAGCAGCACTGGACTAGCGGGAGGGCCAGCAGATACGCAGTATTTT. This codes for CASSTGLAGGPADTQYF.

CDR3 nucleotide sequence: TGTGCCAGCAGCCGCGGACTGATGAGCTCCTACAATGAGCAGTTCTTC. Translation gives CASSRGLMSSYNEQFF. The chain recombines TRBV5-4 with TRBJ2-1; tentatively, D is TRBD2 (5 bases). Per the germline V gene, CDR1 is SGHNT and CDR2 is YYREEE (reference sequence). The CDR3 runs to 16 residues. With 4 bases removed from V and 0 bases from J, the gap between germline ends came to 14 bases.

The J gene is TRBJ1-4, the V gene TRBV28; D possibly corresponds to TRBD1 (5 bases). The length of the CDR3 is 14 residues. Trimming stripped 4 bases from V and 4 bases from J, with 10 bases between. CDR1 and CDR2 (germline): MDHEN, SYDVKM. The CDR3 region has the DNA TGTGCCAGCAGTTCTACAGGACTTAATGAAAAACTGTTTTTT. Amino acids: CASSSTGLNEKLFF.

V is TRBV28 and J is TRBJ1-6; no reliable D call. The CDR3 totals 12 residues. Germline CDR1 is MDHEN and CDR2 is SYDVKM. The CDR3 sequence is CGAATSNSPLHF. CDR3 bases: TGTGGGGCAGCGACTTCTAATTCACCCCTCCACTTT.

The CDR3 DNA is TGTGCCAGCAGCCCCATAACAGAATACAATCAGCCCCAGCATTTT. Translation gives CASSPITEYNQPQHF. This chain links TRBV27 with TRBJ1-5, with D uncertain. Looked up from germline, CDR1 is MNHEY and CDR2 is SMNVEV (reference sequence). This CDR3 has 15 amino acids. The germline V and J ends were trimmed by 6 bases and 3 bases, with 15 bases remaining between them.

By proportion, this clone is medium-sized. This chain joins TRBV28 and TRBJ2-1; 8 nucleotides line up with TRBD2. Unmatched junction bases numbered 5, after V lost 2 bases and J lost 5 bases. CDR1 is MDHEN and CDR2 is SYDVKM in the germline V gene. The CDR3 consists of 15 residues. The CDR3 sequence: CASSLRLAPNNEQFF. Written as DNA, the CDR3 is TGTGCCAGCAGTTTACGACTAGCGCCCAACAATGAGCAGTTCTTC.

The J gene is TRBJ1-1, the V gene TRBV19, with TRBD1 as a possible D gene (6 bases). V was trimmed by 6 bases and J by 1 base, leaving 9 bases between them. The CDR3 runs to 13 residues. Per the germline V gene, CDR1 is LNHDA and CDR2 is SQIVND (reference sequence). This chain's CDR3 is CASRGTPNTEAFF. Written as DNA, the CDR3 is TGTGCCAGTAGAGGGACACCGAACACTGAAGCTTTCTTT.

This sequence joins TRBV5-1 and TRBJ2-7; perhaps TRBD1 as D (5 bases). Germline loops: CDR1 SGHRS, CDR2 YFSETQ. This CDR3 spans 15 amino acids. V lost 0 bases and J lost 5, with 15 bases in between. The CDR3 region has the DNA TGCGCCAGCAGCTTGGCGGCGACAGCAAGGGACGAGCAGTACTTC. Its translation: CASSLAATARDEQYF. Full variable domain (outside the CDR3, taken from reference TRBV5-1 and TRBJ2-7): KAGVTQTPRYLIKTRGQQVTLSCSPISGHRSVSWYQQTPGQGLQFLFEYFSETQRNKGNFPGRFSGRQFSNSRSEMNVSTLELGDSALYLCASSLAATARDEQYFGPGTRLTVT.

This clone was seen a single time. Other DNA sequences in this specimen translate into the identical CDR3. The chain has TRBV15 and TRBJ2-5; 10 positions match TRBD2. The J segment lost 3 bases and the V segment lost 1 base, leaving 2 bases of the junction unmatched. The CDR3 is made up of 15 amino acids. CDR1 and CDR2 from the germline V gene are LNHNV and YYDKDF (reference sequence). CDR3 region: CATSRVTSGKETQYF. The CDR3 coding sequence is TGTGCCACCAGCAGAGTTACTAGCGGGAAAGAGACCCAGTACTTC.